One and the same sample provided the 23 T cell receptor beta chains below, sequenced in a study of blood T cell repertoires in COVID-19. Here immunoSEQ multiplex PCR was the method, and the copy in TCRdb shows in-frame clones only, minus some. The sample yields around 400,000 clones, about 87% seen once. Sequenced material: peripheral blood. Receptor source: an older woman with COVID-19, enrolled during active disease.

The rearrangement links TRBV5-5 to TRBJ2-6; D gene ambiguous. The germline gives CDR1 SGHKS, CDR2 YYEKEE (reference sequence). The CDR3 spans 16 residues. The V and J ends lost 4 bases and 1 base respectively, with 12 bases between them. The CDR3 protein is CASSARPGSGANVLTF. CDR3 in DNA: TGTGCCAGCAGCGCCCGCCCGGGTTCTGGGGCCAACGTCCTGACTTTC.

The chain uses TRBV6-5 and TRBJ1-2; D is possibly TRBD1 (5 bases). This CDR3 has 12 amino acids. Germline V gene sequence: CDR1 MNHEY, CDR2 SVGAGI. The V end lost 6 bases, the J end lost 4 bases, and 9 bases lay between the germline ends. CDR3 DNA sequence: TGTGCCAGCAGAAGACAGACCTATGGCTACACCTTC. It translates to CASRRQTYGYTF.

V usage is TRBV6-5 and J usage is TRBJ1-1; no clear D. The CDR3 runs 11 residues. The V end was cut by 6 bases, the J end by 10 bases, with 12 bases between. CDR1 MNHEY and CDR2 SVGAGI come from the germline V gene. CDR3 residues: CASSPFLVAFF. The CDR3 DNA sequence: TGTGCCAGCAGCCCCTTCCTCGTAGCTTTCTTT.

This rearrangement joins TRBV5-6 to TRBJ2-7; TRBD1 agrees at 10 bases. The ends lost 2 bases at V and 4 bases at J; junction bases unmatched: 12. This CDR3 comprises 17 residues. Germline V gene sequence: CDR1 SGHDT, CDR2 YYEEEE. DNA of the CDR3: TGTGCCAGCAGCTTCCCAAAGGTGGGGGACAGGGGATACGAGCAGTACTTC. As protein: CASSFPKVGDRGYEQYF.

This clone was counted between two and nine times. The CDR3: CASSAGTSGSSYEQYF. The DNA for the CDR3 is TGTGCCAGCAGCGCCGGGACTAGCGGAAGCTCCTACGAGCAGTACTTC. This chain uses TRBV7-9 with TRBJ2-7, with 11 bases fitting TRBD2. Germline trimming cut 5 bases from V and 0 bases from J; bases unmatched to any gene: 6. This CDR3 has 16 amino acids. Per germline, CDR1 SEHNR and CDR2 FQNEAQ (reference sequence). Complete variable domain (other parts from reference TRBV7-9 and TRBJ2-7): DTGVSQNPRHKITKRGQNVTFRCDPISEHNRLYWYRQTLGQGPEFLTYFQNEAQLEKSRLLSDRFSAERPKGSFSTLEIQRTEQGDSAMYLCASSAGTSGSSYEQYFGPGTRLTVT.

The CDR3 region is CASSEALPGGLGYTDTQYF. The CDR3, as DNA: TGTGCCAGCAGTGAAGCGCTTCCAGGGGGCCTGGGTTACACAGATACGCAGTATTTT. The rearrangement uses TRBV6-1 and TRBJ2-3; 8 bases fit TRBD1. The germline CDR1 and CDR2 sequences are MNHNS and SASEGT. V lost 0 bases, J lost 2 bases, and 13 bases stayed unmatched. The CDR3 length is 19 residues.

Here the CDR3 reads CATRGQGDSPLHF. The CDR3 bases are TGTGCCACCCGGGGACAGGGGGATTCACCCCTCCACTTT. The gene calls are TRBV11-2 and TRBJ1-6; 11 bases are a match to TRBD1. V gave up 10 bases and J gave up 8 bases; unmatched junction bases: 4. The CDR3 is 13 amino acids. Germline CDR1 SGHAT, CDR2 FQNNGV.

The V and J genes are TRBV2 and TRBJ2-7; TRBD2 agrees at 11 bases. V was pared by 8 bases and J by 13 bases, with 4 bases of the junction left unmatched. The CDR3 contains 10 residues. Germline CDR1 SNHLY, CDR2 FYNNEI. Here the CDR3 reads CASGTSGLYF. The CDR3 DNA reads as TGTGCCAGCGGGACTAGCGGACTCTACTTC.

V gene TRBV3-1 (or the pseudogene TRBV3-2) combines with J gene TRBJ2-1; 10 nucleotides align to TRBD2. The trim removed 0 bases at V and 8 bases at J, leaving 7 bases unmatched. Germline assignment: CDR1 LGHDT and CDR2 YNNKEL (reference sequence). This CDR3 contains 16 residues. The CDR3 loop is CASSQDRTSGGDEQFF. CDR3 in DNA: TGTGCCAGCAGCCAAGATCGGACTAGCGGTGGGGATGAGCAGTTCTTC.

This clone has only a few counts. The V gene is TRBV14, the J gene TRBJ1-1; D not certain. In germline, CDR1 is SGHDN, CDR2 FVKESK. This CDR3 has 13 amino acids. Deletions cut 5 bases from V and 0 bases from J, with 7 bases between. The CDR3 sequence: CASSSFMNTEAFF. In DNA, the CDR3 is TGTGCCAGCAGCTCCTTTATGAACACTGAAGCTTTCTTT.

This chain joins TRBV6-5 and TRBJ1-3; D is unclear. Trimming shortened V by 7 bases and J by 4 bases, and 11 bases separated the two germline ends. Germline V gives CDR1 MNHEY, CDR2 SVGAGI. This CDR3 comprises 13 residues. The CDR3 protein is CASTRGNGNTIYF. The CDR3 DNA sequence: TGTGCCAGCACACGGGGTAACGGAAACACCATATATTTT.

This chain links TRBV7-6 with TRBJ2-5, with TRBD1 matching 7 bases. The CDR3 has 14 residues. CDR1 SGHVS and CDR2 FNYEAQ come from the germline V gene. Trimming removed 5 bases from V and 3 bases from J; junction bases left unmatched: 6. Written as DNA, the CDR3 is TGTGCCAGCAGCCGATCGGGACAGAAAGAGACCCAGTACTTC. It specifies CASSRSGQKETQYF.

The chain links TRBV9 to TRBJ1-1; perhaps TRBD1 as D (5 bases). V was cut by 0 bases and J by 4 bases, with 10 bases left in between. CDR3 size: 14 residues. Germline V gene lookup returns CDR1 SGDLS and CDR2 YYNGEE. The CDR3 bases are TGTGCCAGCAGCGTAGGGAGCGGGGGCACTGAAGCTTTCTTT. This encodes CASSVGSGGTEAFF.

J is TRBJ2-2 and V is TRBV7-3; 7 positions match TRBD2. The germline CDR1 and CDR2 sequences are SGHTA and FQGTGA. V lost 5 bases to trimming and J lost 2 bases; unmatched junction nucleotides: 8. There are 16 residues in the CDR3. Here the CDR3 DNA reads TGTGCCAGCAGCCCTACCGCGGGGGTCAACACCGGGGAGCTGTTTTTT. This encodes CASSPTAGVNTGELFF.

This clone has only a few counts. The rearrangement links TRBV5-1 to TRBJ2-1, with 11 nucleotides matching TRBD2. The junction had 1 base not matched to a gene; V was cut back by 1 base and J by 4 bases. CDR1 is SGHRS, CDR2 YFSETQ, per germline. The CDR3 has 15 amino acids. The chain's CDR3 is CASSLLAGGYNEQFF. Written as DNA, the CDR3 is TGCGCCAGCAGCTTGCTAGCGGGGGGTTACAATGAGCAGTTCTTC.

This chain connects TRBV12-3 or TRBV12-4 to TRBJ2-3; the D is unclear. The length of the CDR3 is 12 residues. The V end lost 8 bases, the J end lost 2 bases, and 8 bases lay between the germline ends. The CDR3, as DNA: TGTGCCAGCCTCGTAAACACAGATACGCAGTATTTT. Protein product: CASLVNTDTQYF.

The chain is built from TRBV4-2 and TRBJ1-4; 8 bases align to TRBD1. The CDR3 spans 16 residues. V was clipped by 1 base and J by 3 bases; unmatched bases: 4. Germline assignment: CDR1 LGHNA and CDR2 YNFKEQ. The CDR3: CASSQGSGGANEKLFF. In DNA form, the CDR3 reads TGTGCCAGCAGCCAAGGATCAGGGGGCGCTAATGAAAAACTGTTTTTT.

This clone was observed a single time. CDR3 amino acids: CASSIDRGRTGLQGSGYTF. CDR3 DNA sequence: TGTGCCAGTAGTATAGATCGGGGACGTACAGGCCTCCAGGGGAGTGGCTACACCTTC. The genes are TRBV19 and TRBJ1-2; tentatively, D is TRBD1 (6 bases). The V gene lost 0 bases and the J gene lost 7 bases, with 27 bases spanning the gap. The CDR3 is made up of 19 amino acids. CDR1 and CDR2 (germline): LNHDA, SQIVND (reference sequence).

This clone appeared once. The V and J genes are TRBV7-9 and TRBJ2-5; D ambiguous. The V gene lost 3 bases and the J gene lost 4 bases, with 12 bases spanning the gap. Germline-derived CDR1 and CDR2 are SEHNR and FQNEAQ (reference sequence). The CDR3 loop spans 14 amino acids. CDR3 residues: CASSFSGTGETQYF. CDR3 DNA sequence: TGTGCCAGCAGCTTTTCCGGCACGGGAGAGACCCAGTACTTC.

The chain employs TRBV7-3 and TRBJ1-5; 11 positions match TRBD1. CDR1 SGHTA and CDR2 FQGTGA come from the germline V gene. CDR3 size: 19 residues. Losses at the gene ends were 3 bases for V and 3 bases for J; bases not matched to a gene: 13. CDR3 sequence: CASSLARDRGLPYNQPQHF. Written as DNA, the CDR3 is TGTGCCAGCAGCTTGGCACGGGACAGGGGGTTACCATACAATCAGCCCCAGCATTTT.

J is TRBJ2-1 and V is TRBV19; possibly TRBD1 for D (5 bases). The CDR3 is 16 residues long. The V and J ends lost 7 bases and 4 bases respectively, with 20 bases between them. Looked up from germline, CDR1 is LNHDA and CDR2 is SQIVND (reference sequence). The CDR3 DNA follows: TGTGCCAGTAAAAGTGTGGCCCTGGGGCTTTACAATGAGCAGTTCTTC. Its protein is CASKSVALGLYNEQFF.

CDR3 bases: TGTGCCAGCTCCCCCCTGGGTGGGGGGAATGAGCAGTTCTTC. Its translation is CASSPLGGGNEQFF. This sequence joins TRBV18 and TRBJ2-1, with a weak D call TRBD2 (6 bases). The V end lost 6 bases, the J end lost 7 bases, and 16 bases lay between the germline ends. CDR3 length equals 14 residues. CDR1 is KGHSH and CDR2 is LQKENI in the germline V gene. The full variable domain, completed using reference TRBV18 and TRBJ2-1, is NAGVMQNPRHLVRRRGQEARLRCSPMKGHSHVYWYRQLPEEGLKFMVYLQKENIIDESGMPKERFSAEFPKEGPSILRIQQVVRGDSAAYFCASSPLGGGNEQFFGPGTRLTVL.

To note about this clone: At one boundary the junction diverges from the germline segment, which might be a read error. The chain joins TRBV10-2 to TRBJ1-2; a possible D gene is TRBD1 (6 bases). The germline V gene has CDR1 WSHSY and CDR2 SAAADI. CDR3 length: 12 amino acids. CDR3 sequence: CASSEWTASPDF. CDR3 bases: TGCGCCAGCAGTGAGTGGACAGCTTCTCCCGACTTC.